The source of this T cell receptor beta chain is a study of blood T cell repertoires in COVID-19. On the study more broadly: The cDNA or gDNA used as material had been derived from T cells, B-cell-depleted T cells, or PBMCs.

As processed by the authors: Reference gene primer amplification in the assay estimated nucleated cell counts. Clones were sequenced by immunoSEQ multiplex PCR, and TCRdb holds only the in-frame ones, with some missing. V and J calls and clone size are copied from that table; D and trimming were computed from the DNA. The sample records approximately 300,000 clones, around 87% being singletons. Recovered Cohort 3 donors showed two negative PCRs, clearance, or symptom resolution. This CDR3 is 15 amino acids long. V lost 5 bases and J lost 5; bases outside the gene matches: 5. Germline V gives CDR1 LNHDA, CDR2 SQIVND (reference sequence).

Sequencing was carried out using PBMCs or T cells enriched from blood (not recorded which). The sequence derives from a woman between 25 and 40 years old who had recovered from COVID-19. The chain is built from TRBV19 and TRBJ2-5, with 13 bases that match TRBD2. DNA of the CDR3: TGTGCCAGTAGTTTGACTAGCGGGGGGCCGGAGACCCAGTACTTC. The encoded protein is CASSLTSGGPETQYF.